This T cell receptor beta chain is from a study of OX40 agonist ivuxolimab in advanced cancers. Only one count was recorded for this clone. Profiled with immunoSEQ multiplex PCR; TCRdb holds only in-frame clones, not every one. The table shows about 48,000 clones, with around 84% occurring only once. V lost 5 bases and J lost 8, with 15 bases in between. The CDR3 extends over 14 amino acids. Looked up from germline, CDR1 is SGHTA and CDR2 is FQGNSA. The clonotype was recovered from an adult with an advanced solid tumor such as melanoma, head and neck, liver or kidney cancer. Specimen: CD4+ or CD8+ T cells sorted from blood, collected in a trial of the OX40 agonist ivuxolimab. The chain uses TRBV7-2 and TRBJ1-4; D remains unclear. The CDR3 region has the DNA TGTGCCAGCAGCCGAGGCGGTGTTGGGGAAAAACTGTTTTTT. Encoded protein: CASSRGGVGEKLFF. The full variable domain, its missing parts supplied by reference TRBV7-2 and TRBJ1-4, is GAGVSQSPSNKVTEKGKDVELRCDPISGHTALYWYRQSLGQGLEFLIYFQGNSAPDKSGLPSDRFSAERTGGSVSTLTIQRTQQEDSAVYLCASSRGGVGEKLFFGSGTQLSVL.